This TCR beta chain was captured in a study of cytomegalovirus exposure and HLA in healthy donors. The V and J ends lost 3 bases and 2 bases respectively, with 9 bases between them. The CDR3 has 14 amino acids. The germline V gene encodes CDR1 MNHEY and CDR2 SMNVEV (reference sequence). About this clone: Its antigen is unidentified.

The PCR ran on 60 Vbeta and 13 Jbeta primers. Profiling relied on immunoSEQ multiplex PCR, and the TCRdb table lists in-frame clones only, not all of them. The table has about 250,000 clones, approximately 70% seen once; the top ten hold over 2%. Donors likely had unrecorded immune exposures despite being nominally healthy when sampled. General study points: When presence/absence was analysed, sequencing depth was taken to be roughly uniform across donors.

Material: PBMCs. This TCR derives from a female donor in good health and CMV-seronegative. The rearrangement joins TRBV27 to TRBJ2-3; TRBD2 is a possible D gene (6 bases). CDR3 nucleotides: TGTGCCAGCAGTTTTAGGAGGGCCACAGATACGCAGTATTTT. Its protein product is CASSFRRATDTQYF.